The 14 T cell receptor beta chains given below trace back to one sample, sequenced in a study of blood T cell repertoires in COVID-19. Some clones are missing from TCRdb's copy, which holds only in-frame ones; the method was immunoSEQ multiplex PCR. This table has about 210,000 clones, 92% appearing once. Sequencing was carried out using peripheral blood. The receptors originated from a man aged 25 to 40 with acute or convalescent COVID-19.

V and J are TRBV7-3 and TRBJ1-1; D remains unclear. Trimming cost V 5 bases and J 1 base, with 11 bases left between them. Per the germline V gene, CDR1 is SGHTA and CDR2 is FQGTGA. The CDR3 has 14 residues. CDR3 sequence (DNA): TGTGCCAGCAGCAACCCCGGGAAGAACACTGAAGCTTTCTTT. This sequence encodes CASSNPGKNTEAFF.

This clone was counted a single time. This chain connects TRBV7-9 to TRBJ1-5; D is undetermined. V lost 5 bases and J lost 4, with 6 bases in between. Germline values: CDR1 SEHNR, CDR2 FQNEAQ (reference sequence). The CDR3 sequence is 12 residues long. CDR3 sequence: CASSTSNQPQHF. Here the CDR3 DNA reads TGTGCCAGCAGCACTTCGAATCAGCCCCAGCATTTT.

The chain recombines TRBV2 with TRBJ2-7, with 7 nucleotides matching TRBD2. V shed 6 bases and J 5 bases; nucleotides not matched to a gene: 7. The length of the CDR3 is 13 residues. Germline V gives CDR1 SNHLY, CDR2 FYNNEI. The CDR3 protein is CASRPTSRNEQYF. The CDR3 DNA sequence: TGTGCCAGCAGGCCGACTAGCAGGAACGAGCAGTACTTC.

This clone has only one observation. This chain joins TRBV18 and TRBJ2-7; TRBD1 matches 8 bases. V was pared by 0 bases and J by 5 bases, with 9 bases of the junction left unmatched. Germline V CDR1 and CDR2: KGHSH, LQKENI. This CDR3 has 16 residues. CDR3 coding DNA: TGTGCCAGCTCACCACCGGGGACAGGCTCCGTGGACGAGCAGTACTTC. Amino acid sequence: CASSPPGTGSVDEQYF.

The rearrangement joins TRBV4-1 to TRBJ2-3, with D uncertain. The CDR3 is 13 residues long. The germline V gene has CDR1 MGHRA and CDR2 YSYEKL. V lost 0 bases, J lost 7 bases, and 8 bases lay in between. The CDR3 protein is CASSQEMEYTQYF. In DNA form, the CDR3 reads TGCGCCAGCAGCCAAGAAATGGAGTATACGCAGTATTTT.

The gene calls are TRBV28 and TRBJ1-2, with D unclear. Trimming took off 2 bases at V and 8 bases at J, with 9 bases between the two ends. Looked up from germline, CDR1 is MDHEN and CDR2 is SYDVKM. The CDR3 totals 12 residues. The CDR3 DNA reads TGTGCCAGCAGTTTAGGCCCAGTAGGCTACACCTTC. This translates into CASSLGPVGYTF.

This clone was counted once. The J gene is TRBJ2-6, the V gene TRBV15; no clear D. The CDR3 has 15 amino acids. Germline V gives CDR1 LNHNV, CDR2 YYDKDF (reference sequence). V was shortened by 5 bases and J by 1 base, with 9 bases between the two germline ends. The CDR3 DNA follows: TGTGCCACCAGCGGCGCGGATTCTGGGGCCAACGTCCTGACTTTC. Translated: CATSGADSGANVLTF.

This clone was counted many times. The chain links TRBV3-1 (or the pseudogene TRBV3-2) to TRBJ1-5, with TRBD1 identical over 8 bases. V trimming: 2 bases; J trimming: 9 bases; junction bases outside the gene matches: 9. The CDR3 has 15 amino acids. Germline CDR1 and CDR2: LGHDT and YNNKEL (reference sequence). Here the CDR3 reads CASSQSQQGERPQHF. The CDR3 nucleotides read TGTGCCAGCAGCCAATCACAACAGGGGGAAAGGCCCCAGCATTTT.

The CDR3 region has the DNA TGTGCCAGCAGCCCGGGACAGATTGTTCCCGGGGAGCTGTTTTTT. Amino acids: CASSPGQIVPGELFF. The gene calls are TRBV27 and TRBJ2-2; 7 nucleotides agree with TRBD1. V was pared by 6 bases and J by 6 bases, with 10 bases of the junction left unmatched. There are 15 residues in the CDR3. Per the germline V gene, CDR1 is MNHEY and CDR2 is SMNVEV (reference sequence).

V gene TRBV28 combines with J gene TRBJ1-4, with D tentatively TRBD1 (5 bases). Germline values: CDR1 MDHEN, CDR2 SYDVKM. With 7 bases removed from V and 6 bases from J, the gap between germline ends came to 9 bases. The CDR3 runs to 12 residues. CDR3 protein: CASTWGDEKLFF. CDR3 DNA sequence: TGTGCCAGCACCTGGGGGGATGAAAAACTGTTTTTT.

This clone occurred a few times. V is TRBV29-1 and J is TRBJ2-7, with TRBD2 as a possible D gene (5 bases). The V end was cut by 6 bases, the J end by 5 bases, with 17 bases between. This CDR3 is 13 amino acids long. In germline, CDR1 is SQVTM, CDR2 ANQGSEA. The CDR3 sequence: CSVKDTGSHEQYF. CDR3 nucleotides: TGCAGCGTGAAAGATACGGGATCCCACGAGCAGTACTTC.

This rearrangement joins TRBV2 to TRBJ2-7; TRBD1 aligns across 8 bases. V dropped 7 bases and J dropped 3; count of bases not matched to a gene: 8. This CDR3 is built from 14 residues. Looked up from germline, CDR1 is SNHLY and CDR2 is FYNNEI. This chain's CDR3 is CASTPGQGRYEQYF. The CDR3 bases are TGTGCCAGCACTCCTGGACAGGGCCGCTACGAGCAGTACTTC.

This chain uses TRBV28 with TRBJ1-5; a weak D match, TRBD1 (6 bases). The CDR3 runs 15 residues. CDR1 is MDHEN and CDR2 is SYDVKM in the germline V gene. The ends were cut back, 6 bases at V and 1 base at J, with 13 bases in the middle. This CDR3 is CASRPTGLSNQPQHF. CDR3 DNA sequence: TGTGCCAGCAGACCGACAGGTCTCAGCAATCAGCCCCAGCATTTT.

The chain uses TRBV6-5 and TRBJ1-1; D remains unclear. The germline CDR1 and CDR2 sequences are MNHEY and SVGAGI. Trimming took off 5 bases at V and 4 bases at J, with 11 bases between the two ends. This CDR3 contains 13 residues. CDR3 DNA: TGTGCCAGCAGTCCCCGGGGAGCCACTGAAGCTTTCTTT. It is translated as CASSPRGATEAFF.